One sample yielded the 17 T cell receptor beta chains listed below, sequenced in a study of OX40 agonist ivuxolimab in advanced cancers. The repertoire was sequenced with immunoSEQ multiplex PCR; TCRdb's copy has only in-frame clones and lacks some. The sample shows tens of thousands of clones, roughly nine tenths of them seen only once. Sample: CD4+ or CD8+ T cells sorted from blood, taken in a trial of the OX40 agonist ivuxolimab. These receptors all stem from an adult with an advanced solid tumor such as melanoma, head and neck, liver or kidney cancer.

This clone was counted a single time. The rearrangement joins TRBV19 to TRBJ1-1; 9 positions agree with TRBD1. V lost 6 bases, J lost 7 bases, and 6 bases stayed unmatched. Germline V gene data show CDR1 as LNHDA and CDR2 as SQIVND (reference sequence). This CDR3 has 13 residues. CDR3 nucleotides: TGTGCCAGTAGAGAACAGGGGGCGGTTGAAGCTTTCTTT. Translation: CASREQGAVEAFF.

J is TRBJ1-2 and V is TRBV28; TRBD1 matches at 9 bases. This CDR3 comprises 14 residues. V lost 4 bases to trimming and J lost 3 bases; unmatched junction nucleotides: 3. Germline CDR1 and CDR2: MDHEN and SYDVKM. CDR3 DNA sequence: TGTGCCAGCAGTTCCGGACAGGGGTACTATGGCTACACCTTC. Amino acid sequence: CASSSGQGYYGYTF.

The V call is TRBV2, the J call TRBJ2-3, with 7 bases that match TRBD1. CDR3 length: 16 residues. Germline values: CDR1 SNHLY, CDR2 FYNNEI. V was clipped by 5 bases and J by 0 bases; unmatched bases: 8. The CDR3 sequence: CASSRDSQTSTDTQYF. CDR3 in DNA: TGTGCCAGCAGTAGGGACAGTCAAACTAGCACAGATACGCAGTATTTT.

V gene TRBV18 combines with J gene TRBJ2-7; no clear D gene. Germline CDR1 reads KGHSH; CDR2 reads LQKENI. The CDR3 loop spans 12 amino acids. With 3 bases removed from V and 7 bases from J, the gap between germline ends came to 10 bases. The CDR3 is CASSPVAGEQYF. Here the CDR3 DNA reads TGTGCCAGCTCACCGGTAGCCGGGGAGCAGTACTTC.

The CDR3: CASSPGTESLYGYTF. The CDR3, as DNA: TGTGCCAGCAGCCCCGGGACAGAGTCCCTCTATGGCTACACCTTC. The V call is TRBV28, the J call TRBJ1-2; 7 nucleotides line up with TRBD1. Germline CDR1 and CDR2: MDHEN and SYDVKM. This CDR3 has 15 residues. Trimming at V came to 6 bases and at J to 4 bases, leaving 11 bases not matched to a gene.

This chain joins TRBV28 and TRBJ2-5; 8 bases match TRBD2. Trimming at V came to 8 bases and at J to 1 base, leaving 9 bases not matched to a gene. Germline V lookup: CDR1 MDHEN, CDR2 SYDVKM. The CDR3 totals 15 residues. CDR3 amino acids: CASHRAGRAQETQYF. DNA of the CDR3: TGTGCCAGCCACAGGGCCGGGAGGGCCCAAGAGACCCAGTACTTC.

V gene TRBV7-2 combines with J gene TRBJ2-7, with D hard to call. Germline V gene lookup returns CDR1 SGHTA and CDR2 FQGNSA. Deletions cut 5 bases from V and 2 bases from J, with 16 bases between. CDR3 size: 15 residues. The CDR3: CASSIDKVPTYEQYF. CDR3 sequence (DNA): TGTGCCAGCAGCATAGATAAGGTCCCCACCTACGAGCAGTACTTC.

The gene calls are TRBV5-4 and TRBJ2-7; D possibly uses TRBD1 or TRBD2 (8 bases each). CDR3 length equals 18 residues. V shed 4 bases and J shed 3 bases, with 26 bases lying between them. In germline, CDR1 is SGHNT, CDR2 YYREEE (reference sequence). DNA of the CDR3: TGTGCCAGCAGCCCACCGGACAGGGCCGGGAGGGCCGGCTACGAGCAGTACTTC. As protein: CASSPPDRAGRAGYEQYF.

The genes are TRBV19 and TRBJ2-7, with 15 positions matching TRBD2. The CDR3 is 16 amino acids. Looked up from germline, CDR1 is LNHDA and CDR2 is SQIVND (reference sequence). Trimming took 8 bases from V and 6 from J; bases not matched to a gene: 11. The CDR3 DNA sequence: TGTGCCAGTCCCCGGACTAGCGGGAGGGAGCAAAGCGAGCAGTACTTC. Protein: CASPRTSGREQSEQYF.

The V gene is TRBV5-1, the J gene TRBJ2-5; D is perhaps TRBD1 or TRBD2 (5 bases each). Trimming took off 3 bases at V and 2 bases at J, with 14 bases between the two ends. CDR3 length: 15 residues. Germline assignment: CDR1 SGHRS and CDR2 YFSETQ. In nucleotides, the CDR3 is TGCGCCAGCAGCTCCCCACTAGGGGAGCAAGAGACCCAGTACTTC. As protein: CASSSPLGEQETQYF.

The chain employs TRBV27 and TRBJ2-3, with TRBD2 matching 7 bases. The CDR3 runs to 16 residues. After removal of 0 bases from V and 3 bases from J, the junction contained 6 bases not matched to a gene. Looked up from germline, CDR1 is MNHEY and CDR2 is SMNVEV (reference sequence). The CDR3 sequence: CASSLSAASGTDTQYF. The CDR3 DNA is TGTGCCAGCAGTTTATCGGCGGCTAGCGGTACAGATACGCAGTATTTT.

The chain uses TRBV5-4 and TRBJ2-2; 11 bases fit TRBD2. This CDR3 is built from 16 residues. V was clipped by 4 bases and J by 5 bases; unmatched bases: 7. Germline V gene sequence: CDR1 SGHNT, CDR2 YYREEE (reference sequence). CDR3 in DNA: TGTGCCAGCAGCCCCCCGACTAGCGGGACGACCGGGGAGCTGTTTTTT. This codes for CASSPPTSGTTGELFF.

The chain is built from TRBV30 and TRBJ2-3; D gene unclear. Germline V gene sequence: CDR1 GTSNPN, CDR2 SVGIG (reference sequence). The CDR3 has 14 amino acids. V was trimmed by 1 base and J by 2 bases, leaving 10 bases between them. The CDR3 sequence: CAWSGLSNTDTQYF. CDR3 in DNA: TGTGCCTGGAGTGGCCTGTCAAACACAGATACGCAGTATTTT.

The DNA of the CDR3 is TGTGCCAGCACCTGGACAGGGGGAATGAACACTGAAGCTTTCTTT. Encoded protein: CASTWTGGMNTEAFF. The chain recombines TRBV28 with TRBJ1-1; 10 positions match TRBD1. The CDR3 covers 15 residues. Germline loops: CDR1 MDHEN, CDR2 SYDVKM. With 7 bases clipped from V and 0 bases from J, the junction kept 5 bases outside the gene matches.

In this sample, this clone turned up once. The J gene is TRBJ2-7, the V gene TRBV4-1; D not resolved. Between the trimmed V and J ends, which lost 0 bases and 2 bases, there was a span of 14 bases. This CDR3 contains 16 residues. Per the germline V gene, CDR1 is MGHRA and CDR2 is YSYEKL. CDR3 DNA sequence: TGCGCCAGCAGCCAAGATTGGCTAAACCTTCCCTACGAGCAGTACTTC. Protein product: CASSQDWLNLPYEQYF.

This clone was counted a single time. This sequence joins TRBV28 and TRBJ1-1; D not resolved. V was trimmed by 6 bases and J by 1 base, leaving 15 bases between them. The CDR3 has 15 residues. CDR1 is MDHEN, CDR2 SYDVKM, per germline. CDR3 DNA sequence: TGTGCCAGCAGGAAATATAAGACATCGAACACTGAAGCTTTCTTT. It encodes CASRKYKTSNTEAFF.

This clone was found a few times. The chain recombines TRBV6-5 with TRBJ1-1; a weak D match, TRBD1 (5 bases). The germline gives CDR1 MNHEY, CDR2 SVGAGI. Between the trimmed V and J ends, which lost 6 bases and 7 bases, there was a span of 12 bases. This CDR3 contains 12 residues. The CDR3 spells CASSTPRGEAFF. In DNA, the CDR3 is TGTGCCAGCAGCACCCCGAGGGGTGAAGCTTTCTTT.